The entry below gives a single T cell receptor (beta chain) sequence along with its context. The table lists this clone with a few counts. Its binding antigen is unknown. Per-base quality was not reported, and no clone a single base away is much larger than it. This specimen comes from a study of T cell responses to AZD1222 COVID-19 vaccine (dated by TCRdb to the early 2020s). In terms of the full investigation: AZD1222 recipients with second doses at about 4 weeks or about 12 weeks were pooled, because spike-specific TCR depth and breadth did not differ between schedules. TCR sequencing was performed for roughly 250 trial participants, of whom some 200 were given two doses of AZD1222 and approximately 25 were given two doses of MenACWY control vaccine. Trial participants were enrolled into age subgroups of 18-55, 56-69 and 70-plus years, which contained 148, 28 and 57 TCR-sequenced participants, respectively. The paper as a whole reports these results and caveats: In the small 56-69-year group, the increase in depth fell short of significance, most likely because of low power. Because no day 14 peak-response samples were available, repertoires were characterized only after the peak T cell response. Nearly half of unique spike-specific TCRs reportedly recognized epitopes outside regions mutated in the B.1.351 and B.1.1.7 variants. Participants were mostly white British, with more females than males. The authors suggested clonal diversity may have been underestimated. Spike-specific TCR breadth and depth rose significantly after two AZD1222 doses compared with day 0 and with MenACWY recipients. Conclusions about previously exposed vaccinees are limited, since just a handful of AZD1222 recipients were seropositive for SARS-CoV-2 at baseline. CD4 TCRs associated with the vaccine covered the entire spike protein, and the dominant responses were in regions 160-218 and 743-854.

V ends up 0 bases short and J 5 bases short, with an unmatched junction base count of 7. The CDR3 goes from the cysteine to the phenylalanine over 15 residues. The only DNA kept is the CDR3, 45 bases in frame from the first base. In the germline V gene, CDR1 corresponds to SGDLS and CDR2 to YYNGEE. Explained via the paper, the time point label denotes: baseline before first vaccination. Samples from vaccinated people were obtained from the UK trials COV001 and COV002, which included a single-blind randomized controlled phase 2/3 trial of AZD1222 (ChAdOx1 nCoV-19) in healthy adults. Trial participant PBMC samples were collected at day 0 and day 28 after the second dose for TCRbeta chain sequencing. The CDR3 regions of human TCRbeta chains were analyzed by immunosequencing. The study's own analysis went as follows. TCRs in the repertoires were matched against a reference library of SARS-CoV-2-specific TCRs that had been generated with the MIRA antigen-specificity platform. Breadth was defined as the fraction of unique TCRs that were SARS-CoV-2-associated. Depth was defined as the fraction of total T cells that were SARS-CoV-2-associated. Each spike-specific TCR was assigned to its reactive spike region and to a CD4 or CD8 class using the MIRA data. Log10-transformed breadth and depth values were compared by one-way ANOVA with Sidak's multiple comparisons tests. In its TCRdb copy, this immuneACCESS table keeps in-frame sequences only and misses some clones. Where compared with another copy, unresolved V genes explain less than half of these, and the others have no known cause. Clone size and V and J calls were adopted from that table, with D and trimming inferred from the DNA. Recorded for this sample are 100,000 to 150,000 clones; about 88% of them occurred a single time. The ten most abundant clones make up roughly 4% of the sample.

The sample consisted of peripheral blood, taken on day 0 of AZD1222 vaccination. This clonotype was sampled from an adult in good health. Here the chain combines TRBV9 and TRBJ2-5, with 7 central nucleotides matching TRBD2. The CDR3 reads CASSVGVSGRETQYF. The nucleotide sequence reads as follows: TGTGCCAGCAGCGTAGGTGTTTCCGGGAGGGAGACCCAGTACTTC.